Given below is one TCR beta chain in context. Measured with immunoSEQ multiplex PCR; TCRdb has only the in-frame clones, and not every one. The sample yields 43,000 or so clones, about nine tenths seen once. The data stem from a study of T cell changes during pregnancy in multiple sclerosis. The TCR comes from a female donor with multiple sclerosis, enrolled in a pregnancy study. Material for sequencing was PBMCs (not recorded whether the cells were cultured).

The CDR3 DNA follows: TGTGCCAGTAGTACACCAGGAGGAGCTGAAGCTTTCTTT. Its protein product is CASSTPGGAEAFF. V gene TRBV19 combines with J gene TRBJ1-1; D is ambiguous. V shed 4 bases and J shed 6 bases, with 12 bases lying between them. This CDR3 region has 13 residues. Looked up from germline, CDR1 is LNHDA and CDR2 is SQIVND (reference sequence).